The 23 T cell receptor beta chains below come from one sample, sequenced in a study of a mutant IDH1 vaccine in newly diagnosed glioma. The time point here: week 23, last vaccination. Doses comprised 300 ug of mutant IDH1 20-mer peptide each, plus topical imiquimod. Data came from immunoSEQ multiplex PCR; TCRdb stores just in-frame clones and leaves some out. The table shows over 35,000 clones, with roughly 80% occurring only once. For these TCRs, the target antigens are not known. Sequences were derived from PBMCs, sampled from a glioma patient whose treatment included an IDH1 peptide vaccine. The receptors come from a middle-aged man with glioma.

This rearrangement joins TRBV11-1 to TRBJ2-7; 8 bases line up with TRBD1. The CDR3 has 16 residues. With 4 bases clipped from V and 2 bases from J, the junction kept 10 bases outside the gene matches. Germline CDR1 is SGHAT and CDR2 is FQDESV (reference sequence). The CDR3 here is CASSSLPGTGTYEQYF. The DNA for the CDR3 is TGTGCCAGCAGCTCCCTCCCGGGGACAGGAACCTACGAGCAGTACTTC.

The chain carries TRBV9 and TRBJ2-2; perhaps D is TRBD1 or TRBD2 (6 bases each). The germline V gene encodes CDR1 SGDLS and CDR2 YYNGEE. This CDR3 contains 15 residues. Trimming pared 6 bases from V and 1 base from J, leaving 13 bases between. The CDR3 region has the DNA TGTGCCAGCAACCCCGGGGGCGGGAACACCGGGGAGCTGTTTTTT. Protein sequence: CASNPGGGNTGELFF.

This clone was detected only a few times. This chain links TRBV7-2 with TRBJ2-5, with 10 positions matching TRBD2. The CDR3 is 17 amino acids. V trimming: 1 base; J trimming: 2 bases; junction bases outside the gene matches: 7. Per germline, CDR1 SGHTA and CDR2 FQGNSA. The CDR3 reads CASSLVSSGRGQETQYF. The CDR3 DNA sequence: TGTGCCAGCAGCTTAGTTTCCAGCGGGAGGGGACAAGAGACCCAGTACTTC.

The rearrangement links TRBV30 to TRBJ2-7; D may be TRBD1 (5 bases). The V end lost 4 bases, the J end lost 2 bases, and 18 bases lay between the germline ends. The CDR3 loop spans 15 amino acids. Germline CDR1 GTSNPN, CDR2 SVGIG (reference sequence). The CDR3 is CAWTPKGQGPYEQYF. Here the CDR3 DNA reads TGTGCCTGGACCCCCAAAGGGCAGGGTCCCTACGAGCAGTACTTC.

The chain recombines TRBV4-2 with TRBJ2-5; weak D call: TRBD2 (6 bases). The CDR3 length is 16 residues. V lost 3 bases to trimming and J lost 2 bases, with 16 bases between them. Germline CDR1 LGHNA, CDR2 YNFKEQ. CDR3 DNA: TGTGCCAGCAGCCACCGGGACTTAAGGCAACAAGAGACCCAGTACTTC. Its translation is CASSHRDLRQQETQYF.

This clone was recorded a few times. The CDR3 DNA sequence: TGTGCCAGTAGTATAAGGGAACAGGGTGGCCAGCCCCAGCATTTT. Its protein product is CASSIREQGGQPQHF. The V call is TRBV19, the J call TRBJ1-5; TRBD1 might be the D (6 bases). CDR1 LNHDA and CDR2 SQIVND come from the germline V gene (reference sequence). This CDR3 is 15 amino acids long. With 2 bases removed from V and 7 bases from J, the gap between germline ends came to 15 bases.

V usage is TRBV7-9 and J usage is TRBJ2-1, with 11 bases lining up with TRBD1. CDR3 length: 15 residues. Unmatched junction bases numbered 4, after V lost 3 bases and J lost 6 bases. The germline CDR1 and CDR2 sequences are SEHNR and FQNEAQ (reference sequence). This CDR3 reads CASSFYGTGGNEQFF. Here the CDR3 DNA reads TGTGCCAGCAGCTTTTACGGGACAGGGGGCAATGAGCAGTTCTTC.

Notes on this clone: Other DNA sequences in this sample translate to the same CDR3. The chain recombines TRBV5-6 with TRBJ2-3; tentatively, D is TRBD2 (6 bases). Trimming removed 4 bases at V and 4 bases at J, with 10 bases between. This CDR3 region has 13 residues. Germline assignment: CDR1 SGHDT and CDR2 YYEEEE. CDR3 in amino acids: CASSGGQADTQYF. The CDR3 coding sequence is TGTGCCAGCAGCGGAGGGCAGGCAGATACGCAGTATTTT.

The chain combines TRBV7-3 with TRBJ2-1; tentative D call: TRBD2 (6 bases). The CDR3 covers 15 residues. V dropped 5 bases and J dropped 3 bases, with 14 bases sitting between them. Looked up from germline, CDR1 is SGHTA and CDR2 is FQGTGA. The CDR3 loop is CASSASGLSYNEQFF. The CDR3 DNA sequence: TGTGCCAGCAGCGCGTCGGGACTTAGCTACAATGAGCAGTTCTTC.

The J gene is TRBJ2-1, the V gene TRBV11-2; 7 nucleotides align to TRBD1. Germline V lookup: CDR1 SGHAT, CDR2 FQNNGV. There are 14 residues in the CDR3. Trimming removed 5 bases from V and 5 bases from J; junction bases left unmatched: 6. CDR3 in amino acids: CASSRRTGHNEQFF. The CDR3 DNA follows: TGTGCCAGCAGCCGGCGGACAGGCCACAATGAGCAGTTCTTC. The whole variable domain, remainder taken from reference TRBV11-2 and TRBJ2-1, is EAGVAQSPRYKIIEKRQSVAFWCNPISGHATLYWYQQILGQGPKLLIQFQNNGVVDDSQLPKDRFSAERLKGVDSTLKIQPAKLEDSAVYLCASSRRTGHNEQFFGPGTRLTVL.

V usage is TRBV10-3 and J usage is TRBJ2-2; weak D call: TRBD2 (5 bases). Trimming cost V 5 bases and J 5 bases, with 18 bases left between them. The CDR3 runs 16 residues. CDR1 and CDR2 from the germline V gene are ENHRY and SYGVKD. The CDR3 DNA reads as TGTGCCATCAGTACCTCACCCGGGGTGCATACCGGGGAGCTGTTTTTT. Amino acids: CAISTSPGVHTGELFF.

The J gene is TRBJ1-4, the V gene TRBV10-2; maybe TRBD1 (5 bases). This CDR3 spans 13 amino acids. Germline V gene data show CDR1 as WSHSY and CDR2 as SAAADI. Trimming shortened V by 8 bases and J by 3 bases, and 10 bases separated the two germline ends. The CDR3 DNA follows: TGCGCCAGCTACAAGGGACCTAATGAAAAACTGTTTTTT. It translates to CASYKGPNEKLFF.

This chain connects TRBV5-6 to TRBJ2-4; no reliable D call. Per the germline V gene, CDR1 is SGHDT and CDR2 is YYEEEE. CDR3 length: 14 residues. The V gene lost 1 base and the J gene lost 0 bases, with 5 bases spanning the gap. CDR3 in amino acids: CASSLYLAKNIQYF. CDR3 DNA: TGTGCCAGCAGCTTGTACTTAGCCAAAAACATTCAGTACTTC.

The chain recombines TRBV10-3 with TRBJ1-5; no clear D gene. The CDR3 consists of 14 residues. CDR1 and CDR2 (germline): ENHRY, SYGVKD. Between the trimmed V and J ends, which lost 4 bases and 1 base, there was a span of 8 bases. The DNA of the CDR3 is TGTGCCATCAGTGGGGAAGGGAGCAATCAGCCCCAGCATTTT. Protein product: CAISGEGSNQPQHF.

This clone was counted only a few times. The chain recombines TRBV7-9 with TRBJ2-4; D might be TRBD2 (7 bases). Germline CDR1 SEHNR, CDR2 FQNEAQ (reference sequence). The CDR3 has 16 amino acids. V shed 5 bases and J shed 2 bases, with 16 bases lying between them. CDR3 amino acids: CASSAGAGVTKNIQYF. The CDR3 region has the DNA TGTGCCAGCAGCGCAGGGGCGGGGGTGACCAAAAACATTCAGTACTTC.

This clone was picked up one time. This rearrangement joins TRBV2 to TRBJ2-2, with 8 bases lining up with TRBD2. The J segment lost 2 bases and the V segment lost 7 bases, leaving 3 bases of the junction unmatched. This CDR3 comprises 14 residues. Germline V CDR1 and CDR2: SNHLY, FYNNEI. The CDR3 spells CASTGLGNTGELFF. In DNA form, the CDR3 reads TGTGCCAGCACGGGACTAGGAAACACCGGGGAGCTGTTTTTT. Variable domain in full (rest from reference TRBV2 and TRBJ2-2): EPEVTQTPSHQVTQMGQEVILRCVPISNHLYFYWYRQILGQKVEFLVSFYNNEISEKSEIFDDQFSVERPDGSNFTLKIRSTKLEDSAMYFCASTGLGNTGELFFGEGSRLTVL.

This clone has more than one count but fewer than ten. Here the CDR3 DNA reads TGTGCCAGCAGCAATAGCGGGACTTCCGAGCAGTACTTC. Translation gives CASSNSGTSEQYF. The V call is TRBV9, the J call TRBJ2-7; 8 bases are a match to TRBD2. The CDR3 spans 13 residues. Trimming took 4 bases from V and 6 from J; bases not matched to a gene: 6. In germline, CDR1 is SGDLS, CDR2 YYNGEE.

The gene calls are TRBV14 and TRBJ2-3; D gene ambiguous. This CDR3 has 15 residues. The V gene's germline CDR1 is SGHDN and CDR2 FVKESK. Trimming shortened V by 4 bases and J by 3 bases, and 14 bases separated the two germline ends. CDR3 loop: CASSPRRPETDTQYF. In nucleotides, the CDR3 is TGTGCCAGCAGCCCCAGGCGTCCTGAGACAGATACGCAGTATTTT.

This chain uses TRBV4-1 with TRBJ2-7, with D perhaps TRBD2 (7 bases). The CDR3 covers 14 residues. The V and J ends lost 3 bases and 4 bases respectively, with 13 bases between them. Germline V CDR1 and CDR2: MGHRA, YSYEKL. CDR3 sequence (DNA): TGCGCCAGCAGCCAGGGAGGGGGATCATACGAGCAGTACTTC. It encodes CASSQGGGSYEQYF.

The V gene is TRBV2, the J gene TRBJ2-5, with 8 bases fitting TRBD1. The CDR3 covers 14 residues. The germline V gene has CDR1 SNHLY and CDR2 FYNNEI. Trimming at V came to 5 bases and at J to 4 bases, leaving 6 bases not matched to a gene. CDR3 sequence: CASSPGTGGETQYF. The DNA of the CDR3 is TGTGCCAGCAGTCCCGGGACAGGCGGAGAGACCCAGTACTTC.

The rearrangement links TRBV25-1 to TRBJ1-2; D possibly corresponds to TRBD1 (6 bases). The CDR3 length is 13 residues. Germline V gene lookup returns CDR1 MGHDK and CDR2 SYGVNS. With 8 bases removed from V and 4 bases from J, the gap between germline ends came to 14 bases. The CDR3 protein is CASRTGSSYGYTF. The CDR3 DNA reads TGTGCCAGCCGAACAGGGAGCTCCTATGGCTACACCTTC.

The chain has TRBV6-4 and TRBJ2-2; tentatively, D is TRBD1 (6 bases). Germline V lookup: CDR1 MRHNA, CDR2 SNTAGT. V shed 6 bases and J shed 3 bases, with 11 bases lying between them. The CDR3 contains 14 residues. CDR3 region: CASRRQADTGELFF. For the CDR3, the DNA is TGTGCCAGCAGAAGACAGGCCGACACCGGGGAGCTGTTTTTT.

The V and J genes are TRBV30 and TRBJ2-6; 9 nucleotides align to TRBD1. With 0 bases clipped from V and 3 bases from J, the junction kept 6 bases outside the gene matches. Germline CDR1 reads GTSNPN; CDR2 reads SVGIG (reference sequence). The CDR3 extends over 17 amino acids. The CDR3 sequence is CAWSVRTGVYGANVLTF. CDR3 DNA sequence: TGTGCCTGGAGTGTACGGACAGGGGTTTATGGGGCCAACGTCCTGACTTTC.